Measured by frequency, the clone carrying this T cell receptor beta chain is large. Its matching antigen is unknown. CDR3 length: 15 residues. TRB was amplified from about 270 ng of peripheral blood genomic DNA per sample. The data were obtained in a study of T cell clusters in autoimmune cytopenias. Findings of the study overall: TRB repertoire shifts in secondary cytopenia and chronic lymphocytic leukemia mostly reflected lymphoma, not autoimmunity.

TRB rearrangements were amplified by touch-down multiplex PCR with mixed TRB-A/B primers. Following a re-call of the multiplex PCR reads, TCRdb has one entry per CDR3 protein and lacks DNA. The sample holds about 710 distinct CDR3 sequences. These records were also assigned to another study, of T cell repertoires in aging, cancer and after chemotherapy. That work contributes: Pre- and post-chemotherapy samples were paired from chronic lymphocytic leukemia patients treated with fludarabine- or bendamustine-based regimens.

V is TRBV12-3 or TRBV12-4 and J is TRBJ1-4. Sequenced input: peripheral blood. The TCR was taken from a human donor with an autoimmune cytopenia or autoimmune hepatitis (not recorded which). CDR3 amino acids: CASSLQAGTSEKLFF.